Presented here are 18 T cell receptor beta chains from one specimen sequenced in a study of T cell changes during pregnancy in multiple sclerosis. The method was immunoSEQ multiplex PCR; TCRdb's version includes in-frame clones alone and lacks a portion of them. This table holds 100,000 or so clones, approximately 91% found once. The sequenced sample was peripheral blood, obtained after pregnancy. All receptors derive from a female donor with multiple sclerosis, enrolled in a pregnancy study.

Written as DNA, the CDR3 is TGTGCCAGCAGTTTATCTTTACTAGCGGACTACGAGCAGTACTTC. Translated, it gives CASSLSLLADYEQYF. V usage is TRBV27 and J usage is TRBJ2-7; 8 positions match TRBD2. CDR1 is MNHEY, CDR2 SMNVEV, per germline (reference sequence). CDR3 size: 15 residues. Germline trimming cut 0 bases from V and 3 bases from J; bases unmatched to any gene: 4.

The chain employs TRBV6-6 and TRBJ2-3, with D possibly matching TRBD1 (6 bases). V was cut by 10 bases and J by 0 bases, with 14 bases left in between. Germline V gene data show CDR1 as MNHNY and CDR2 as SVGAGI (reference sequence). The CDR3 length is 14 residues. CDR3: CATYRDTSTDTQYF. Here the CDR3 DNA reads TGTGCCACGTACCGGGACACTAGCACAGATACGCAGTATTTT.

The J gene is TRBJ1-2, the V gene TRBV2; D is possibly TRBD1 (6 bases). Germline loops: CDR1 SNHLY, CDR2 FYNNEI. The CDR3 totals 13 residues. The V end was cut by 6 bases, the J end by 4 bases, with 12 bases between. The CDR3 region is CASRPGQFYGYTF. The DNA of the CDR3 is TGTGCCAGCAGACCTGGACAGTTCTATGGCTACACCTTC. Full variable domain (remainder filled in from reference TRBV2 and TRBJ1-2): EPEVTQTPSHQVTQMGQEVILRCVPISNHLYFYWYRQILGQKVEFLVSFYNNEISEKSEIFDDQFSVERPDGSNFTLKIRSTKLEDSAMYFCASRPGQFYGYTFGSGTRLTVV.

This clone was recorded once. As DNA, the CDR3 is TGTGCCAGCGGACGTAGGCCCGGGGAGAGCGGGGGCCATTTTAACTACAATGAGCAGTTCTTC. It is translated as CASGRRPGESGGHFNYNEQFF. The V gene is TRBV9, the J gene TRBJ2-1; 8 bases are shared with TRBD2. CDR1 and CDR2 (germline): SGDLS, YYNGEE. The CDR3 sequence is 21 residues long. V shed 7 bases, J shed 3 bases, and the junction held 27 bases outside the gene matches.

The V gene is TRBV5-1, the J gene TRBJ2-5, with 10 bases aligning to TRBD1. Germline CDR1 is SGHRS and CDR2 is YFSETQ. V was pared by 0 bases and J by 5 bases, with 4 bases of the junction left unmatched. The CDR3 extends over 15 amino acids. The CDR3 loop is CASSLGDRGEETQYF. The CDR3 DNA reads TGCGCCAGCAGCTTGGGGGACAGGGGAGAGGAGACCCAGTACTTC.

The chain carries TRBV5-4 and TRBJ1-5; a weak D match, TRBD1 (5 bases). Per the germline V gene, CDR1 is SGHNT and CDR2 is YYREEE (reference sequence). This CDR3 has 16 amino acids. With 3 bases removed from V and 0 bases from J, the gap between germline ends came to 13 bases. This chain's CDR3 is CASSWGGVGSNQPQHF. In DNA form, the CDR3 reads TGTGCCAGCAGCTGGGGAGGGGTAGGTAGCAATCAGCCCCAGCATTTT.

The chain uses TRBV5-1 and TRBJ2-3, with 9 bases fitting TRBD1. The trim removed 3 bases at V and 0 bases at J, leaving 11 bases unmatched. This CDR3 comprises 18 residues. Germline CDR1 SGHRS, CDR2 YFSETQ. This chain's CDR3 is CASSSGQGAVRSTDTQYF. CDR3 nucleotides: TGCGCCAGCAGCTCGGGACAGGGAGCGGTGAGAAGCACAGATACGCAGTATTTT. Complete variable domain (other parts from reference TRBV5-1 and TRBJ2-3): KAGVTQTPRYLIKTRGQQVTLSCSPISGHRSVSWYQQTPGQGLQFLFEYFSETQRNKGNFPGRFSGRQFSNSRSEMNVSTLELGDSALYLCASSSGQGAVRSTDTQYFGPGTRLTVL.

This clone was counted only a few times. The V gene is TRBV5-1, the J gene TRBJ1-1; D possibly corresponds to TRBD1 (6 bases). V lost 2 bases to trimming and J lost 7 bases, with 9 bases between them. CDR1 and CDR2 from the germline V gene are SGHRS and YFSETQ. There are 12 residues in the CDR3. As DNA, the CDR3 is TGCGCCAGCAGCTTAACAGGGATTGAAGCTTTCTTT. As protein: CASSLTGIEAFF.

Only one count was recorded for this clone. CDR3 residues: CASSLGSNMNTEAFF. For the CDR3, the DNA is TGTGCCAGCAGCTTAGGTTCTAATATGAACACTGAAGCTTTCTTT. The V call is TRBV7-6, the J call TRBJ1-1; D remains ambiguous. V was cut by 1 base and J by 0 bases, with 9 bases left in between. The CDR3 sequence is 15 residues long. Germline V lookup: CDR1 SGHVS, CDR2 FNYEAQ. The full variable domain, rest sourced from reference TRBV7-6 and TRBJ1-1, is GAGVSQSPRYKVTKRGQDVALRCDPISGHVSLYWYRQALGQGPEFLTYFNYEAQQDKSGLPNDRFSAERPEGSISTLTIQRTEQRDSAMYRCASSLGSNMNTEAFFGQGTRLTVV.

This chain uses TRBV7-3 with TRBJ2-3, with 13 positions matching TRBD2. The CDR3 totals 15 residues. The V gene's germline CDR1 is SGHTA and CDR2 FQGTGA. The V gene end was trimmed by 5 bases and the J gene end by 5 bases; junction bases not matched to a gene: 4. The CDR3 sequence: CASSPRTSGGDTQYF. Written as DNA, the CDR3 is TGTGCCAGCAGCCCCCGGACTAGCGGGGGAGATACGCAGTATTTT. Drawing the rest from reference TRBV7-3 and TRBJ2-3, the complete variable domain is GAGVSQTPSNKVTEKGKYVELRCDPISGHTALYWYRQSLGQGPEFLIYFQGTGAADDSGLPNDRFFAVRPEGSVSTLKIQRTERGDSAVYLCASSPRTSGGDTQYFGPGTRLTVL.

This chain connects TRBV2 to TRBJ1-6; D is possibly TRBD1 (6 bases). The V gene's germline CDR1 is SNHLY and CDR2 FYNNEI. The CDR3 spans 12 residues. V was cut by 7 bases and J by 9 bases, with 10 bases left in between. CDR3 sequence: CASKGVTSPLHF. CDR3 bases: TGTGCCAGCAAGGGGGTTACTTCACCCCTCCACTTT.

J is TRBJ2-2 and V is TRBV29-1; 9 positions agree with TRBD1. With 5 bases clipped from V and 4 bases from J, the junction kept 5 bases outside the gene matches. Looked up from germline, CDR1 is SQVTM and CDR2 is ANQGSEA. This CDR3 spans 14 amino acids. DNA for the CDR3: TGCAGCGTTCCCCGGGACAGGGTCACCGGGGAGCTGTTTTTT. Amino acids: CSVPRDRVTGELFF.

The CDR3 loop is CASSLVKGALSGANVLTF. The CDR3 DNA follows: TGTGCCAGCAGCTTAGTAAAGGGGGCCTTATCTGGGGCCAACGTCCTGACTTTC. V gene TRBV7-9 combines with J gene TRBJ2-6, with 7 bases lining up with TRBD1. The CDR3 runs to 18 residues. CDR1 is SEHNR and CDR2 is FQNEAQ in the germline V gene (reference sequence). With 1 base clipped from V and 1 base from J, the junction kept 7 bases outside the gene matches.

V is TRBV18 and J is TRBJ1-4; 10 nucleotides line up with TRBD1. CDR1 is KGHSH, CDR2 LQKENI, per germline. The ends lost 6 bases at V and 8 bases at J; junction bases unmatched: 12. The CDR3 has 16 residues. The CDR3 loop is CASSPAQTGGLEKLFF. CDR3 nucleotide sequence: TGTGCCAGCTCCCCAGCCCAGACAGGGGGCCTGGAAAAACTGTTTTTT. Using reference TRBV18 and TRBJ1-4 for the parts outside the CDR3, the full variable domain is NAGVMQNPRHLVRRRGQEARLRCSPMKGHSHVYWYRQLPEEGLKFMVYLQKENIIDESGMPKERFSAEFPKEGPSILRIQQVVRGDSAAYFCASSPAQTGGLEKLFFGSGTQLSVL.

The chain joins TRBV29-1 to TRBJ1-1, with TRBD1 identical over 8 bases. CDR3 length equals 16 residues. Germline V gene lookup returns CDR1 SQVTM and CDR2 ANQGSEA. V was clipped by 7 bases and J by 2 bases; unmatched bases: 15. This chain's CDR3 is CSAVGQGAWVNTEAFF. The CDR3 DNA is TGCAGCGCCGTGGGGCAGGGGGCGTGGGTAAACACTGAAGCTTTCTTT.

The V and J genes are TRBV7-9 and TRBJ2-7; weak D call: TRBD1 (6 bases). Germline V gene sequence: CDR1 SEHNR, CDR2 FQNEAQ (reference sequence). The CDR3 has 14 residues. Trimming shortened V by 1 base and J by 3 bases, and 10 bases separated the two germline ends. In nucleotides, the CDR3 is TGTGCCAGCAGCTTAGGTGGGGGCCTCTACGAGCAGTACTTC. Protein product: CASSLGGGLYEQYF.

The chain carries TRBV4-1 and TRBJ2-1; weak D call: TRBD1 (6 bases). Trimming cost V 1 base and J 9 bases, with 13 bases left between them. From germline, CDR1 is MGHRA and CDR2 YSYEKL. This CDR3 contains 14 residues. The CDR3 loop reads CASSQVSGDREQFF. DNA of the CDR3: TGCGCCAGCAGCCAAGTTTCAGGGGACCGTGAGCAGTTCTTC.

J is TRBJ2-7 and V is TRBV27, with TRBD1 as a possible D gene (6 bases). The CDR3 runs to 15 residues. The germline V gene has CDR1 MNHEY and CDR2 SMNVEV (reference sequence). V lost 0 bases, J lost 5 bases, and 14 bases lay in between. The CDR3 protein is CASSLSRQGWHEQYF. In DNA form, the CDR3 reads TGTGCCAGCAGTTTATCGAGGCAGGGGTGGCACGAGCAGTACTTC.